The 29 T cell receptor beta chains in this list originate from one sample, sequenced in a study of monozygotic twins with inflammatory bowel disease. Reanalyzing the 5' RACE reads, TCRdb keeps one entry per CDR3 protein, without DNA. This table lists 440,000 or so distinct CDR3 sequences. The specimen was blood. The receptors shown here come from a human donor with ulcerative colitis or Crohn's disease, or a healthy co-twin of an affected twin (not recorded which).

The J gene is TRBJ1-5, the V gene TRBV5-5; TCRdb calls TRBD1, which cannot be checked without DNA. This CDR3 is built from 16 residues. Per the germline V gene, CDR1 is SGHKS and CDR2 is YYEKEE (reference sequence). The CDR3 sequence: CASSFGGQGFNQPQHF.

The rearrangement joins TRBV12-3 or TRBV12-4 to TRBJ1-5; TCRdb's D call, TRBD1, is unchecked because there is no DNA. This CDR3 is 13 amino acids long. The CDR3 reads CANRTASNQPQHF.

The genes are TRBV6-2 or TRBV6-3 and TRBJ2-7; TCRdb indicates TRBD1, and absent DNA this call remains unverified. The CDR3 extends over 13 amino acids. CDR1 is MNHEY, CDR2 SVGEGT, per germline. The CDR3 spells CASTRQGSYEQYF.

The V gene is TRBV4-1, the J gene TRBJ2-1; the D call of TRBD2 rests on TCRdb alone, since no DNA is present to check it. The CDR3 is 21 residues long. Germline values: CDR1 MGHRA, CDR2 YSYEKL. CDR3 sequence: CASSQFVKGLAGGSYYNEQFF.

CDR3 in amino acids: CASSEPGRGQNNEQFF. The chain is built from TRBV6-1 and TRBJ2-1; checking the TCRdb D call of TRBD1 is not possible without DNA. The germline CDR1 and CDR2 sequences are MNHNS and SASEGT. CDR3 length: 16 amino acids.

The gene calls are TRBV20-1 and TRBJ1-3. The CDR3 runs to 11 residues. Germline assignment: CDR1 DFQATT and CDR2 SNEGSKA (reference sequence). CDR3 residues: CSAEVEDTIYF.

The chain uses TRBV6-5 and TRBJ2-7. Germline assignment: CDR1 MNHEY and CDR2 SVGAGI. This CDR3 comprises 13 residues. CDR3 amino acids: CASSYRAKYEQYF.

V gene TRBV30 combines with J gene TRBJ2-7; TCRdb's D call, TRBD1, is unchecked because there is no DNA. The germline V gene has CDR1 GTSNPN and CDR2 SVGIG (reference sequence). The CDR3 has 13 amino acids. CDR3 sequence reads: CAVDRGQRIGQYF.

V usage is TRBV5-1 and J usage is TRBJ1-1; the TCRdb D gene call, TRBD1, has no DNA to confirm it. CDR3 length: 14 amino acids. The germline gives CDR1 SGHRS, CDR2 YFSETQ. CDR3 protein: CASSHKQGDTEAFF.

V usage is TRBV18 and J usage is TRBJ1-1. CDR3 length equals 14 residues. CDR1 is KGHSH, CDR2 LQKENI, per germline. The CDR3 sequence is CASSRQGIHTEAFF.

This chain uses TRBV6-1 with TRBJ1-5; TCRdb outputs TRBD1, but without DNA this stays unchecked. CDR3 size: 15 residues. Germline loops: CDR1 MNHNS, CDR2 SASEGT. The CDR3 sequence: CASRPPGENNQPQHF.

The rearrangement joins TRBV28 to TRBJ2-6; TCRdb's assignment of TRBD1 cannot be checked, as there is no DNA. Germline CDR1 is MDHEN and CDR2 is SYDVKM. The CDR3 is 17 residues long. This CDR3 reads CASSPGAGGSGANVLTF.

V usage is TRBV19 and J usage is TRBJ2-1; TCRdb's D call of TRBD2 is untestable without DNA. CDR3 size: 15 residues. Germline V gives CDR1 LNHDA, CDR2 SQIVND (reference sequence). The CDR3 sequence is CASSLGREGLDEQFF.

The chain employs TRBV18 and TRBJ2-7. Germline loops: CDR1 KGHSH, CDR2 LQKENI. The CDR3 has 12 amino acids. CDR3 residues: CASSSTSTEQYF.

The CDR3 region is CASSLSGAGGAFF. The rearrangement links TRBV7-3 to TRBJ1-1; lacking DNA, the TRBD1 call made by TCRdb goes unchecked. Germline V gene data show CDR1 as SGHTA and CDR2 as FQGTGA. The length of the CDR3 is 13 residues.

The chain recombines TRBV29-1 with TRBJ2-5; TCRdb picks TRBD2, but there is no DNA to check that call. From germline, CDR1 is SQVTM and CDR2 ANQGSEA. The CDR3 spans 17 residues. CDR3 protein: CSVELSAGLPTQETQYF.

This chain connects TRBV11-1 to TRBJ2-7; the TCRdb call, TRBD2, lacks DNA for checking. The length of the CDR3 is 18 residues. Germline values: CDR1 SGHAT, CDR2 FQDESV (reference sequence). The CDR3 sequence: CASSSPGTSGTSSYEQYF.

The rearrangement links TRBV30 to TRBJ2-7; TCRdb calls TRBD1, which cannot be checked without DNA. This CDR3 region has 13 residues. Germline V gene sequence: CDR1 GTSNPN, CDR2 SVGIG (reference sequence). The CDR3 reads CAWSKGQVYEQYF.

The chain carries TRBV7-2 and TRBJ1-1. The CDR3 loop spans 13 amino acids. Germline V gene sequence: CDR1 SGHTA, CDR2 FQGNSA. The CDR3 is CASSLAQGTEAFF.

V gene TRBV6-1 combines with J gene TRBJ2-7; without DNA, the TCRdb call of TRBD1 cannot be checked. Germline V gene sequence: CDR1 MNHNS, CDR2 SASEGT. CDR3 length equals 13 residues. This CDR3 reads CASSPTPHTVQYF.

The chain carries TRBV7-6 and TRBJ2-7; the TCRdb call, TRBD2, lacks DNA for checking. The CDR3 extends over 15 amino acids. Looked up from germline, CDR1 is SGHVS and CDR2 is FNYEAQ. CDR3 residues: CASSRSGLASSEQYF.

The chain combines TRBV6-5 with TRBJ2-7. The CDR3 runs to 12 residues. Germline CDR1 and CDR2: MNHEY and SVGAGI. This CDR3 is CASSYTGHEQYF.

The gene calls are TRBV10-1 and TRBJ2-6. Germline CDR1 reads WNHNN; CDR2 reads SYGVQD (reference sequence). The CDR3 length is 20 residues. CDR3 amino acids: CASSEKVTLNEHSGANVLTF.

The chain has TRBV11-2 and TRBJ1-1. Germline CDR1 SGHAT, CDR2 FQNNGV. The CDR3 spans 15 residues. The CDR3 protein is CASSPDGRMNTEAFF.

The chain is built from TRBV11-3 and TRBJ2-3; TCRdb's D call, TRBD1, is unchecked because there is no DNA. Germline CDR1 reads SGHNT; CDR2 reads YENEEA. The CDR3 has 16 amino acids. CDR3 protein: CASSFSSVGTQDTQYF. Complete variable domain (other parts from reference TRBV11-3 and TRBJ2-3): EAGVVQSPRYKIIEKKQPVAFWCNPISGHNTLYWYLQNLGQGPELLIRYENEEAVDDSQLPKDRFSAERLKGVDSTLKIQPAELGDSAVYLCASSFSSVGTQDTQYFGPGTRLTVL.

The chain has TRBV27 and TRBJ1-4; absent DNA, TCRdb's TRBD1 call cannot be checked. The CDR3 sequence is 15 residues long. Germline V CDR1 and CDR2: MNHEY, SMNVEV (reference sequence). The CDR3 protein is CASSRQGRANEKLFF.

CDR3 sequence: CASSPTKGANYGYTF. This chain links TRBV7-6 with TRBJ1-2. The CDR3 has 15 residues. Germline V CDR1 and CDR2: SGHVS, FNYEAQ.

J is TRBJ2-7 and V is TRBV27; TCRdb picks TRBD1, but there is no DNA to check that call. This CDR3 comprises 15 residues. CDR1 is MNHEY and CDR2 is SMNVEV in the germline V gene (reference sequence). CDR3 residues: CASRGTGLSIYEQYF.

The genes are TRBV5-1 and TRBJ2-3; TCRdb outputs TRBD1, but without DNA this stays unchecked. Germline V gene data show CDR1 as SGHRS and CDR2 as YFSETQ. There are 16 residues in the CDR3. This CDR3 is CASSLALAAGADTQYF.